The rows below give T cell receptor beta chains drawn from one sample of a study of T cell responses to AZD1222 COVID-19 vaccine. The repertoire was sequenced with immunoSEQ multiplex PCR; TCRdb's copy has only in-frame clones and lacks some. The sample consists of about 140,000 clones, around 88% of them appearing once. The input for sequencing was peripheral blood, taken on day 0 of AZD1222 vaccination. The receptors were sampled from an adult in good health. CDR3s include the opening cysteine and the closing phenylalanine or tryptophan. The D gene is left open where the match is weak. Size tells how often a clone was seen (once, few, many) or the class of an expanded clone, and some rows leave it out.

>NA|few|TRBJ1-4|16|TRBV7-9
TGTGCCAGCAGCTTAGGCCCCGCGAGCCAAAATGAAAAACTGTTTTTT
CASSLGPASQNEKLFF
>TRBD1|few|TRBJ1-5|15|TRBV11-2
TGTGCCAGCAGCACCTCCGGGACAGGGGATCAGCCCCAGCATTTT
CASSTSGTGDQPQHF
>NA|NA|TRBJ1-1|15|TRBV6-5
TGTGCCAGCAGTTTGGATCAGGGCGCAAGCACTGAAGCTTTCTTT
CASSLDQGASTEAFF
>NA|NA|TRBJ1-2|14|TRBV19
TGTGCCAGTAGTAGCGGGGAAAGTAGCTATGGCTACACCTTC
CASSSGESSYGYTF
>TRBD2|NA|TRBJ2-5|15|TRBV5-6
TGTGCCAGCACCACTCTTAGGACTAGCGGAGAGACCCAGTACTTC
CASTTLRTSGETQYF
>NA|NA|TRBJ1-1|18|TRBV11-2
TGTGCCAGCAGCCTACGCAGGGACCGCTTGGCAATGAACACTGAAGCTTTCTTT
CASSLRRDRLAMNTEAFF
>NA|NA|TRBJ2-7|17|TRBV7-2
TGTGCCAGCAGCTTAGTGTTCTCCAGGGAAAGCTCCTACGAGCAGTACTTC
CASSLVFSRESSYEQYF
>NA|few|TRBJ2-3|13|TRBV19
TGTGCCAGTAACAGCGGCCGCACAGATACGCAGTATTTT
CASNSGRTDTQYF
>TRBD1|NA|TRBJ2-3|14|TRBV6-2/TRBV6-3
TGTGCCAGCAGTACCTCAGGGGGCCCAGATACGCAGTATTTT
CASSTSGGPDTQYF
>NA|NA|TRBJ1-2|12|TRBV28
TGTGCCAGCCGGGGGCAGTCCAATGGCTACACCTTC
CASRGQSNGYTF
>NA|NA|TRBJ1-2|14|TRBV6-4
TGTGCCAGCAGTGACTCTTCAGGGAGCCATGGCTACACCTTC
CASSDSSGSHGYTF
>NA|NA|TRBJ1-2|13|TRBV3-1/TRBV3-2
TGTGCCAGCAGCCAAGGACTGGGGAGGGGCTACACCTTC
CASSQGLGRGYTF
>TRBD1|NA|TRBJ1-1|11|TRBV11-2
TGTGCCAGCAGCCACAGGGGTGAGGCTTTCTTT
CASSHRGEAFF
>NA|NA|TRBJ2-3|11|TRBV7-2
TGTGCCAGCAGCTTTATCGATACGCAGTATTTT
CASSFIDTQYF
>NA|NA|TRBJ1-3|15|TRBV27
TGTGCCAGCAGGTCTGAGGGGTTCTCTGGAAACACCATATATTTT
CASRSEGFSGNTIYF
>TRBD2|NA|TRBJ2-5|15|TRBV7-6
TGTGCCAGCAGCTACAGCGGGAGGGCCGGGGAGACCCAGTACTTC
CASSYSGRAGETQYF
>NA|NA|TRBJ1-2|11|TRBV5-8
TGTGCCAGCAGCTTGGTATATGGCTACACCTTC
CASSLVYGYTF
>TRBD1|NA|TRBJ2-1|15|TRBV29-1
TGCAGCGTCAGCAGATCGGGACAGATATACAATGAGCAGTTCTTC
CSVSRSGQIYNEQFF
>TRBD1|NA|TRBJ2-1|14|TRBV29-1
TGCAGCGTTGAGATCGGGACAGGATCGTATGAGCAGTTCTTC
CSVEIGTGSYEQFF
>NA|NA|TRBJ1-1|14|TRBV30
TGTGCCTGGAGTGTAGTAGGCCTGAACACTGAAGCTTTCTTT
CAWSVVGLNTEAFF
>NA|NA|TRBJ1-2|17|TRBV4-1
TGCGCCAGCAGCCAAGATAAAGCCCCGGGAGCGACTTATGGCTACACCTTC
CASSQDKAPGATYGYTF
>TRBD1|NA|TRBJ1-2|15|TRBV19
TGTGCCAGTAGTATAGCGGCTACAGGGGGCTATGGCTACACCTTC
CASSIAATGGYGYTF
>TRBD2|NA|TRBJ2-7|14|TRBV11-2
TGTGCCAGCAGCTTAGGTAGCGGGACCTACGAGCAGTACTTC
CASSLGSGTYEQYF
>TRBD1|NA|TRBJ1-5|15|TRBV28
TGTGCCATCAGTCCGGGACAGGGGGCGCGTCAGCCCCAGCATTTT
CAISPGQGARQPQHF
>NA|NA|TRBJ1-3|15|TRBV4-3
TGCGCCAGCAGCCAAGAGGAGGGATCTGGAAACACCATATATTTT
CASSQEEGSGNTIYF
>TRBD2|NA|TRBJ2-2|15|TRBV11-2
TGTGCCAGCAGTTTGGGACTACGGAACACCGGGGAGCTGTTTTTT
CASSLGLRNTGELFF
>NA|NA|TRBJ1-5|14|TRBV21-1
TGTGCCAGCAGCAAGGGGCGGGGCTCTCAGCCCCAGCATTTT
CASSKGRGSQPQHF
>TRBD2|NA|TRBJ2-7|13|TRBV7-2
TGTGCCAGCAGCAGCGGGAGTCTCTACGAGCAGTACTTC
CASSSGSLYEQYF
>NA|few|TRBJ2-1|13|TRBV11-3
TGTGCCAGCAGCTTGGGGCCAAACAATGAGCAGTTCTTC
CASSLGPNNEQFF
>TRBD1|once|TRBJ1-5|17|TRBV14
TGTGCCAGCAGCCTGGGACAGGAATATATGCGCAATCAGCCCCAGCATTTT
CASSLGQEYMRNQPQHF
>NA|NA|TRBJ1-5|15|TRBV6-2/TRBV6-3
TGTGCCAGCAGTGTCGGGGGATCAGGCAATCAGCCCCAGCATTTT
CASSVGGSGNQPQHF
>NA|NA|TRBJ2-5|17|TRBV27
TGTGCCAGCAGTCCCTTCCTCGACAGGGCGACTAGAGAGACCCAGTACTTC
CASSPFLDRATRETQYF
>NA|NA|TRBJ2-3|15|TRBV27
TGTGCCAGCAGTTTCAATTTAGGGGGTATAGATACGCAGTATTTT
CASSFNLGGIDTQYF